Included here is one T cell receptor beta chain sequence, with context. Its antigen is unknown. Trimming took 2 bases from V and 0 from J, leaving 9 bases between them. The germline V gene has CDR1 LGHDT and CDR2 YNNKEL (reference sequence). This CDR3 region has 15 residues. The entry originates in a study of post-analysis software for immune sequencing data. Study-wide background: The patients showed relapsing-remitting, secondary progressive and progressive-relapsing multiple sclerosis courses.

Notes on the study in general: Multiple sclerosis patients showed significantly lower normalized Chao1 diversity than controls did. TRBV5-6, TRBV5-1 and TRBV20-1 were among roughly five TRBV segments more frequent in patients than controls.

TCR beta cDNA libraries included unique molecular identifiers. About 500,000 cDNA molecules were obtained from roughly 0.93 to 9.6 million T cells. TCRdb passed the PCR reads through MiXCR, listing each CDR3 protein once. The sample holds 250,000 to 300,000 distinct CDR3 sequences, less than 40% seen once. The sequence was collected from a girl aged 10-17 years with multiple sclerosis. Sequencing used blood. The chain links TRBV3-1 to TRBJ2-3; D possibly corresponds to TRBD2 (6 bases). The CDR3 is CASSQLGRSTDTQYF. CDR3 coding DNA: TGTGCCAGCAGCCAATTGGGGAGGAGCACAGATACGCAGTATTTT.